This T cell receptor (beta chain) was obtained from a study of T-cell reconstitution after alpha-beta-depleted transplantation in children. Study-wide results and caveats: Fresh T-cell production supplied most of the T-cell counts and diversity seen one year after transplant.

Unique molecular identifiers were built into the TCRbeta library. MiXCR, run by TCRdb on the PCR reads, gives a single entry per CDR3 protein. This sample has approximately 520,000 distinct CDR3 sequences, with about 10% found just once. Of note for this clonotype: Its antigen is undetermined.

V lost 7 bases, J lost 4 bases, and 16 bases lay in between. Per germline, CDR1 GTSNPN and CDR2 SVGIG (reference sequence). There are 13 residues in the CDR3. This chain uses TRBV30 with TRBJ1-1, with unresolved D. This specimen was PBMCs, mostly from graft donor cells, taken 180 days after TCRalphabeta/CD19-depleted stem cell transplant. The TCR comes from a female patient younger than 10 who had a stem cell transplant for aplastic anemia, so the T cells may come from the graft donor. CDR3 sequence reads: CASRPLGSTEAFF. The CDR3, as DNA: TGTGCCTCCCGTCCTCTTGGGAGCACTGAAGCTTTCTTT.